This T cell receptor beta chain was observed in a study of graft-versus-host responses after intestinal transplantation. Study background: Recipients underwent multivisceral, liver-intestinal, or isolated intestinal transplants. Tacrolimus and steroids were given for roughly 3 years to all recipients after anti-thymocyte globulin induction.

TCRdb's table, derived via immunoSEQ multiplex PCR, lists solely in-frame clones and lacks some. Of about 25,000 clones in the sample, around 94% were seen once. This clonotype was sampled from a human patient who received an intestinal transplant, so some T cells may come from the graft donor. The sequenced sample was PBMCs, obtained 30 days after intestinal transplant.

CDR3 nucleotides: TGTGCCAGCAGACGGGACCTCAAAACCTACGAGCAGTACTTC. Translated, it gives CASRRDLKTYEQYF. This sequence joins TRBV11-2 and TRBJ2-5; D is perhaps TRBD1 or TRBD2 (5 bases each). TRBJ2-7 matches the DNA end more closely, so the J call is doubtful. The CDR3 is 14 residues long. CDR1 and CDR2 from the germline V gene are SGHAT and FQNNGV.